This T cell receptor (beta chain) was observed in a study of tumor-infiltrating lymphocytes in primary liver carcinoma. This CDR3 region has 15 residues. Germline CDR1 MDHEN, CDR2 SYDVKM. As for this clonotype: A clone one base away is much larger, so this may be a read error.

Extraction of RNA together with DNA used 20-30 mg of unsorted bulk tissue. Production of TCR beta cDNA used approximately 0.45 ug total RNA together with a constant-region primer. Sequencing libraries for TCR beta derived from three nested multiplex PCR rounds that used slightly modified ARM-PCR. The study ran its first two PCR rounds for roughly 11 cycles each, using TRBV1-TRBV30 forward primers and a C-beta reverse primer. TCRdb analysed the multiplex PCR reads with MiXCR anew, one entry per CDR3 protein. The profile shows 90,000 to 100,000 distinct CDR3 sequences, approximately 71% of them singletons.

Sequencing input: liver tumor tissue from sampling region 5. Documented subset: tumor region T5, tumor centre. This sequence joins TRBV28 and TRBJ2-7, with 10 bases matching TRBD2. The receptor's source is an older woman with primary liver carcinoma and hepatitis B virus infection. CDR3: CASSTRLAGNYKQYF. DNA for the CDR3: TGTGCCAGCAGTACAAGACTAGCGGGTAACTACAAGCAGTACTTC.